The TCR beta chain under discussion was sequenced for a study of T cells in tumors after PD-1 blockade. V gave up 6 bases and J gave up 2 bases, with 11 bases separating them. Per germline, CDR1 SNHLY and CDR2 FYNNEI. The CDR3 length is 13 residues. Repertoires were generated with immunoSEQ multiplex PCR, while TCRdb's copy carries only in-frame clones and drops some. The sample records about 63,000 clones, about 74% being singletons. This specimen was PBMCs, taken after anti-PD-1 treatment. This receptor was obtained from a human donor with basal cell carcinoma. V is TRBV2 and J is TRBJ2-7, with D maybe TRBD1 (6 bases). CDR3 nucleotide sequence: TGTGCCAGCAGGGATGACAGGACCTACGAGCAGTACTTC. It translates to CASRDDRTYEQYF.